This is a list of T cell receptor beta chains from one sample in a study of T cell changes during pregnancy in multiple sclerosis. Data came from immunoSEQ multiplex PCR; TCRdb stores just in-frame clones and leaves some out. The data hold roughly 89,000 clones, with about 94% observed a single time. Material: peripheral blood, obtained in the third trimester of pregnancy. Receptors originate from a female donor with multiple sclerosis, enrolled in a pregnancy study. The CDR3 runs from the conserved cysteine through the conserved F or W. The D gene is left open where the match is weak. Some rows have no size entry. The others give once, few or many, or a class for an expanded clone.

d_call: NA
j_call: TRBJ2-1
v_call: TRBV23-1
clone_size: NA
cdr3_aa: CAPYRRFSGVNEQFF
cdr3_nt: TGCGCCCCTTATCGCCGGTTCAGCGGAGTCAATGAGCAGTTCTTC

d_call: TRBD2
j_call: TRBJ2-3
v_call: TRBV5-6
clone_size: NA
cdr3_aa: CASSSLLAGERDTQYF
cdr3_nt: TGTGCCAGCAGCTCCCTACTAGCGGGAGAGCGGGATACGCAGTATTTT

d_call: NA
j_call: TRBJ1-1
v_call: TRBV7-9
clone_size: NA
cdr3_aa: CASSLSRRGRNTEAFF
cdr3_nt: TGTGCCAGCAGCTTATCACGAAGAGGGCGGAACACTGAAGCTTTCTTT

d_call: NA
j_call: TRBJ1-4
v_call: TRBV30
clone_size: NA
cdr3_aa: CAWAMTGRAKEKLFF
cdr3_nt: TGTGCCTGGGCTATGACAGGTCGCGCGAAGGAAAAACTGTTTTTT

d_call: TRBD1
j_call: TRBJ1-1
v_call: TRBV19
clone_size: NA
cdr3_aa: CATATGVNTEAFF
cdr3_nt: TGTGCCACTGCGACAGGGGTGAACACTGAAGCTTTCTTT

d_call: NA
j_call: TRBJ2-3
v_call: TRBV6-1
clone_size: once
cdr3_aa: CASSEQAKSDTQYF
cdr3_nt: TGTGCCAGCAGTGAACAGGCAAAAAGTGATACGCAGTATTTT

d_call: TRBD1
j_call: TRBJ1-4
v_call: TRBV5-6
clone_size: NA
cdr3_aa: CASLSLGTADLATNEKLFF
cdr3_nt: TGTGCCAGCTTAAGCCTAGGGACAGCGGATCTTGCAACTAATGAAAAACTGTTTTTT

d_call: NA
j_call: TRBJ1-2
v_call: TRBV7-8
clone_size: NA
cdr3_aa: CASSLAQTAYGYTF
cdr3_nt: TGTGCCAGCAGCTTAGCGCAAACAGCCTATGGCTACACCTTC

d_call: NA
j_call: TRBJ2-7
v_call: TRBV28
clone_size: once
cdr3_aa: CASTSTPGSNEQYF
cdr3_nt: TGTGCCAGCACCTCAACCCCAGGGTCTAACGAGCAGTACTTC

d_call: TRBD1
j_call: TRBJ1-1
v_call: TRBV28
clone_size: NA
cdr3_aa: CASSLNFGTAVVAFF
cdr3_nt: TGTGCCAGCAGTTTAAATTTCGGGACAGCCGTGGTAGCTTTCTTT

d_call: NA
j_call: TRBJ2-3
v_call: TRBV28
clone_size: NA
cdr3_aa: CASREVGSGGSPTDTQYF
cdr3_nt: TGTGCCAGCAGAGAGGTAGGGTCCGGCGGGTCCCCCACAGATACGCAGTATTTT